This TCR beta chain is drawn from a study of control samples from healthy donors and cancer patients. Sequencing was performed with immunoSEQ multiplex PCR; in TCRdb, only in-frame clones are kept and a portion is missing. The table shows roughly 120,000 clones, with roughly 88% occurring only once. This CDR3 is built from 14 residues. With 5 bases removed from V and 7 bases from J, the gap between germline ends came to 15 bases. The germline gives CDR1 SGHTA, CDR2 FQGNSA. The sequenced sample consisted of blood. The receptor's source is a man aged 45-65 years in good health. The chain combines TRBV7-2 with TRBJ1-5, with D hard to call. The CDR3 reads CASSPAAMGQPQHF. CDR3 DNA sequence: TGTGCCAGCAGCCCGGCTGCGATGGGACAGCCCCAGCATTTT.